The sequence of this T cell receptor beta chain was determined in a study of blood T cell repertoires in COVID-19. Study-level information: Acute and convalescent COVID-19 specimens originated in the United States, Italy and Spain. In each case, the material was cDNA or gDNA derived from T cells, B-cell-depleted T cells, or PBMCs.

Original analysis: By means of reference gene primer amplification, nucleated cell counts were estimated. Sequencing was performed with immunoSEQ multiplex PCR; in TCRdb, only in-frame clones are kept and a portion is missing. The V and J calls and clone size are taken from that table; D and trimming were inferred from the DNA. The table includes some 41,000 clones, approximately 86% detected once. The CDR3 spans 14 residues. Germline-derived CDR1 and CDR2 are SGHNT and YYREEE (reference sequence). V lost 5 bases, J lost 1 base, and 10 bases lay in between. The receptor was derived from a man aged 40-49 years with active COVID-19. Sequenced sample: peripheral blood. J is TRBJ2-1 and V is TRBV5-4; weak D call: TRBD2 (5 bases). The CDR3 spells CASSRDPSYNEQFF. In DNA form, the CDR3 reads TGTGCCAGCAGTCGGGATCCTTCCTACAATGAGCAGTTCTTC.